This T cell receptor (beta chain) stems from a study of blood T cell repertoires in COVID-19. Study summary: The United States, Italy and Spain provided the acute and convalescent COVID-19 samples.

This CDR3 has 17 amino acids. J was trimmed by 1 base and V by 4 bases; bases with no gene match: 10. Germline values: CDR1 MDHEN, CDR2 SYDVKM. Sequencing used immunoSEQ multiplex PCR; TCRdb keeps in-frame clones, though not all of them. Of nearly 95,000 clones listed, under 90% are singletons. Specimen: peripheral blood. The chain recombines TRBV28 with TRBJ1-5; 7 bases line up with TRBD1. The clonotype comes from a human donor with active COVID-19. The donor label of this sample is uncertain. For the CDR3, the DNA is TGTGCCAGCAGTTGGATGCAGGGGGTAGTCAGCAATCAGCCCCAGCATTTT. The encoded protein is CASSWMQGVVSNQPQHF. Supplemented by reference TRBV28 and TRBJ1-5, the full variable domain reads DVKVTQSSRYLVKRTGEKVFLECVQDMDHENMFWYRQDPGLGLRLIYFSYDVKMKEKGDIPEGYSVSREKKERFSLILESASTNQTSMYLCASSWMQGVVSNQPQHFGDGTRLSIL.